This passage covers 19 T cell receptor beta chains from one sample sequenced in a study of blood T cell repertoires in COVID-19. The protocol was immunoSEQ multiplex PCR, while the TCRdb copy is restricted to in-frame clones and leaves out a portion. The profile shows 270,000 or so clones, approximately 81% of them singletons. The material sequenced was peripheral blood. The receptors shown here come from a woman between 55 and 75 years old with active or convalescent COVID-19.

Comment on this clone: The identical CDR3 is also encoded by other nucleotide sequences in the sample. The chain combines TRBV12-3 or TRBV12-4 with TRBJ1-2; tentatively, D is TRBD1 (5 bases). V was shortened by 3 bases and J by 2 bases, with 7 bases between the two germline ends. The CDR3 runs to 13 residues. DNA of the CDR3: TGTGCCAGCAGTTTGGGGCAGAACTATGGCTACACCTTC. Translation gives CASSLGQNYGYTF.

The chain combines TRBV6-5 with TRBJ2-2; D not resolved. In germline, CDR1 is MNHEY, CDR2 SVGAGI. The V gene lost 6 bases and the J gene lost 5 bases, with 4 bases spanning the gap. This CDR3 has 11 residues. In DNA form, the CDR3 reads TGTGCCAGCAGGTATACCGGGGAGCTGTTTTTT. Amino acids: CASRYTGELFF.

This chain uses TRBV27 with TRBJ2-2; possibly TRBD2 for D (5 bases). Germline-derived CDR1 and CDR2 are MNHEY and SMNVEV (reference sequence). Trimming took off 9 bases at V and 5 bases at J, with 10 bases between the two ends. The CDR3 totals 12 residues. CDR3 residues: CASLEVTGELFF. CDR3 nucleotides: TGTGCCAGTTTGGAGGTAACCGGGGAGCTGTTTTTT.

V and J are TRBV5-1 and TRBJ2-1, with D tentatively TRBD2 (6 bases). CDR1 SGHRS and CDR2 YFSETQ come from the germline V gene. Trimming pared 1 base from V and 5 bases from J, leaving 13 bases between. This CDR3 region has 15 residues. The CDR3 nucleotides read TGCGCCAGCAGCTTGAGTCGCGGGACCCACAATGAGCAGTTCTTC. It translates to CASSLSRGTHNEQFF.

The V and J genes are TRBV19 and TRBJ2-5; 8 bases line up with TRBD1. Germline-derived CDR1 and CDR2 are LNHDA and SQIVND (reference sequence). The CDR3 spans 16 residues. J lost 2 bases, V lost 0 bases, and 5 bases had no gene match. The CDR3 DNA sequence: TGTGCCAGTAGTATAGATGGCACAGGGGGGCAAGAGACCCAGTACTTC. Amino acids: CASSIDGTGGQETQYF. Using reference TRBV19 and TRBJ2-5 for the parts outside the CDR3, the full variable domain is DGGITQSPKYLFRKEGQNVTLSCEQNLNHDAMYWYRQDPGQGLRLIYYSQIVNDFQKGDIAEGYSVSREKKESFPLTVTSAQKNPTAFYLCASSIDGTGGQETQYFGPGTRLLVL.

On this clone itself: One end of the junction varies from germline; a read error may be responsible. Here the CDR3 DNA reads TGCGCCAGCAGGTTGGATGGAGGGCTAGAGACCCAGTACTTC. Translating it yields CASRLDGGLETQYF. V gene TRBV5-1 combines with J gene TRBJ2-5, with TRBD2 as a possible D gene (6 bases). The CDR3 consists of 14 residues. Germline assignment: CDR1 SGHRS and CDR2 YFSETQ.

This clone was detected a few times. CDR3 sequence reads: CASSRYTGELFF. Here the CDR3 DNA reads TGTGCCAGTAGTCGGTACACCGGGGAGCTGTTTTTT. The chain is built from TRBV19 and TRBJ2-2, with D uncertain. Trimming pared 5 bases from V and 3 bases from J, leaving 4 bases between. Germline CDR1 and CDR2: LNHDA and SQIVND (reference sequence). The CDR3 runs to 12 residues.

This sequence joins TRBV5-4 and TRBJ2-5; 7 nucleotides align to TRBD2. The CDR3 spans 15 residues. CDR1 is SGHNT, CDR2 YYREEE, per germline (reference sequence). The J segment lost 2 bases and the V segment lost 4 bases, leaving 8 bases of the junction unmatched. In nucleotides, the CDR3 is TGTGCCAGCAGCAACGGAGCGGGGCGACAAGAGACCCAGTACTTC. Translation: CASSNGAGRQETQYF.

The V and J genes are TRBV7-9 and TRBJ2-3, with a possible D match to TRBD2 (6 bases). V lost 5 bases to trimming and J lost 2 bases, with 26 bases between them. CDR3 length: 19 amino acids. Germline lookup yields CDR1 SEHNR and CDR2 FQNEAQ (reference sequence). In DNA, the CDR3 is TGTGCCAGCAGCCATAGGAAAAGCGTTTGGACGGACTACACAGATACGCAGTATTTT. Translation gives CASSHRKSVWTDYTDTQYF.

This clone was seen once. The chain combines TRBV3-1 (or the pseudogene TRBV3-2) with TRBJ2-7, with 12 bases aligning to TRBD2. After removal of 5 bases from V and 3 bases from J, the junction contained 5 bases not matched to a gene. The CDR3 extends over 15 amino acids. Germline loops: CDR1 LGHDT, CDR2 YNNKEL (reference sequence). The CDR3 nucleotides are TGTGCCAGCAGCTCACGGACTAGCGGGGTCTACGAGCAGTACTTC. Translating it yields CASSSRTSGVYEQYF.

This clone was observed a few times. The chain links TRBV4-3 to TRBJ2-7, with D possibly matching TRBD1 (5 bases). CDR1 LGHNA and CDR2 YSLEER come from the germline V gene. Trimming cost V 1 base and J 1 base, with 11 bases left between them. This CDR3 is 15 amino acids long. The CDR3 sequence is CASSQGNQGSYEQYF. In DNA, the CDR3 is TGCGCCAGCAGCCAAGGAAACCAGGGATCCTACGAGCAGTACTTC.

This chain uses TRBV18 with TRBJ1-1; D gene unclear. The V end was cut by 4 bases, the J end by 3 bases, with 12 bases between. The V gene's germline CDR1 is KGHSH and CDR2 LQKENI. The CDR3 runs 14 residues. The CDR3 DNA reads as TGTGCCAGCTCACTAGGGTACGGGGACACTGAAGCTTTCTTT. Translated, it gives CASSLGYGDTEAFF. The variable domain in full, completed from reference TRBV18 and TRBJ1-1, reads NAGVMQNPRHLVRRRGQEARLRCSPMKGHSHVYWYRQLPEEGLKFMVYLQKENIIDESGMPKERFSAEFPKEGPSILRIQQVVRGDSAAYFCASSLGYGDTEAFFGQGTRLTVV.

This clone was observed once. The V call is TRBV7-9, the J call TRBJ1-6; TRBD1 aligns across 9 bases. Germline CDR1 is SEHNR and CDR2 is FQNEAQ (reference sequence). This CDR3 region has 17 residues. The junction had 5 bases not matched to a gene; V was cut back by 3 bases and J by 2 bases. In DNA, the CDR3 is TGTGCCAGCAGCTTGCCCGGACAGGGGCCCTATAATTCACCCCTCCACTTT. Protein: CASSLPGQGPYNSPLHF.

The chain recombines TRBV6-5 with TRBJ1-1; possibly TRBD1 for D (5 bases). The CDR3 totals 13 residues. CDR1 is MNHEY and CDR2 is SVGAGI in the germline V gene. V gave up 6 bases and J gave up 3 bases, with 11 bases separating them. CDR3 DNA sequence: TGTGCCAGCAGCCGCGGGGGGGACACTGAAGCTTTCTTT. It codes for CASSRGGDTEAFF.

This chain joins TRBV27 and TRBJ1-1; D remains ambiguous. Deletions cut 4 bases from V and 3 bases from J, with 15 bases between. This CDR3 comprises 15 residues. Germline V gene lookup returns CDR1 MNHEY and CDR2 SMNVEV (reference sequence). The CDR3 region is CASSSLTSADTEAFF. In nucleotides, the CDR3 is TGTGCCAGCAGTTCCCTAACCTCGGCGGACACTGAAGCTTTCTTT.

J is TRBJ2-3 and V is TRBV5-6; weak D call: TRBD1 (5 bases). The CDR3 loop spans 15 amino acids. V shed 0 bases and J shed 1 base, with 9 bases lying between them. Germline V CDR1 and CDR2: SGHDT, YYEEEE. The CDR3 coding sequence is TGTGCCAGCAGCTTGGTCCAGGGTGGCACAGATACGCAGTATTTT. Translated: CASSLVQGGTDTQYF.

V usage is TRBV9 and J usage is TRBJ1-2, with TRBD1 matching 8 bases. The CDR3 has 14 residues. In germline, CDR1 is SGDLS, CDR2 YYNGEE. V was pared by 1 base and J by 6 bases, with 5 bases of the junction left unmatched. The CDR3 spells CASSVLSGGDGYTF. CDR3 DNA sequence: TGTGCCAGCAGCGTATTATCAGGGGGCGATGGCTACACCTTC. Full variable domain (outside the CDR3, taken from reference TRBV9 and TRBJ1-2): DSGVTQTPKHLITATGQRVTLRCSPRSGDLSVYWYQQSLDQGLQFLIQYYNGEERAKGNILERFSAQQFPDLHSELNLSSLELGDSALYFCASSVLSGGDGYTFGSGTRLTVV.

The CDR3 nucleotides are TGTGCCAGCAGCAGCTCAGGTCTCGAGAAGTTCTTC. It translates to CASSSSGLEKFF. J is TRBJ2-1 and V is TRBV7-2, with D hard to call. This CDR3 is built from 12 residues. Trimming took off 5 bases at V and 14 bases at J, with 16 bases between the two ends. CDR1 is SGHTA and CDR2 is FQGNSA in the germline V gene.

The chain links TRBV7-3 to TRBJ2-1; 9 nucleotides line up with TRBD2. The CDR3 extends over 16 amino acids. CDR1 is SGHTA, CDR2 FQGTGA, per germline. With 5 bases clipped from V and 7 bases from J, the junction kept 12 bases outside the gene matches. CDR3 loop: CASSPVGGGAHNEQFF. CDR3 nucleotide sequence: TGTGCCAGCAGCCCAGTAGGCGGGGGGGCCCATAATGAGCAGTTCTTC.